A selection of T cell receptor beta chains follows, all from one sample in a study of cytomegalovirus exposure and HLA in healthy donors. The method was immunoSEQ multiplex PCR; TCRdb's version includes in-frame clones alone and lacks a portion of them. The table has about 160,000 clones, just under 90% seen once. The specimen sequenced was PBMCs. The receptors stem from a woman between 18 and 29 years old in good health and CMV-seropositive. The CDR3 runs from the conserved cysteine through the conserved F or W. The D gene is left open where the match is weak. Clone size is given for some rows only: seen once, a few or many times, or a class if the clone is expanded.

cdr3_aa	cdr3_nt	v_call	j_call	clone_size	d_call
CASSSRTGGIGSGANVLTF	TGTGCCAGCAGCTCCCGGACAGGGGGCATTGGGTCTGGGGCCAACGTCCTGACTTTC	TRBV7-3	TRBJ2-6	-	TRBD1
CASSQETGDTEAFF	TGCGCCAGCAGCCAAGAAACGGGTGATACTGAAGCTTTCTTT	TRBV4-3	TRBJ1-1	-	-
CASSGQLQETQYF	TGTGCCAGCAGCGGACAGCTCCAAGAGACCCAGTACTTC	TRBV9	TRBJ2-5	-	-
CAGGGYNQPQHF	TGTGCGGGCGGGGGCTACAATCAGCCCCAGCATTTT	TRBV28	TRBJ1-5	-	-
CSVVTSGNTIYF	TGCAGCGTTGTGACTTCTGGAAACACCATATATTTT	TRBV29-1	TRBJ1-3	-	-
CASSIGGGQPQHF	TGTGCCAGTAGTATTGGGGGCGGCCAGCCCCAGCATTTT	TRBV19	TRBJ1-5	-	-
CASSFSGHNNQPQHF	TGTGCCAGCAGTTTTTCGGGACATAACAATCAGCCCCAGCATTTT	TRBV6-1	TRBJ1-5	once	-
CASSETGTGTYEQYF	TGTGCCAGCAGTGAAACAGGGACAGGGACCTACGAGCAGTACTTC	TRBV6-1	TRBJ2-7	-	TRBD1
CASSQPLQGANVLTF	TGCGCCAGCAGCCAACCTCTTCAGGGGGCCAACGTCCTGACTTTC	TRBV4-1	TRBJ2-6	-	-
CARSDRGETQYF	TGTGCCCGGTCCGACAGGGGGGAGACCCAGTACTTC	TRBV30	TRBJ2-5	-	TRBD1
CASSFGNEQFF	TGTGCCAGCAGCTTCGGGAATGAGCAGTTCTTC	TRBV7-6	TRBJ2-1	few	-
CASSQDGGDTDTQYF	TGCGCCAGCAGCCAAGATGGGGGGGACACAGATACGCAGTATTTT	TRBV4-3	TRBJ2-3	-	TRBD2
CASSLRGQSGNTIYF	TGTGCCAGCAGCTTAAGAGGTCAATCCGGAAACACCATATATTTT	TRBV7-3	TRBJ1-3	once	-
CASRSRNGQAGF	TGTGCCAGCAGATCCAGAAACGGACAAGCGGGGTTT	TRBV6-5	TRBJ2-3	-	TRBD2
CASSPPTPGLPVAYEQYF	TGTGCCAGCAGCCCCCCCACACCGGGACTACCCGTGGCTTACGAGCAGTACTTC	TRBV11-3	TRBJ2-7	-	TRBD2
CASSPNRLTGPVLTDTQYF	TGTGCCAGCTCACCAAATAGATTGACAGGGCCTGTCCTCACAGATACGCAGTATTTT	TRBV18	TRBJ2-3	-	TRBD1
CASSPGGGNTIYF	TGTGCCAGCAGCCCGGGCGGGGGAAACACCATATATTTT	TRBV6-5	TRBJ1-3	-	-
CASSRIQGGEPYEQYF	TGCGCCAGCAGCCGTATACAGGGGGGAGAACCCTACGAGCAGTACTTC	TRBV4-3	TRBJ2-7	once	TRBD1
CASSFSGGLGNEQFF	TGTGCCAGCAGCTTCTCCGGGGGTTTAGGCAATGAGCAGTTCTTC	TRBV5-5	TRBJ2-1	-	-
CAISEFSGTGGQPQHF	TGTGCCATCAGTGAGTTTAGTGGGACAGGGGGACAGCCCCAGCATTTT	TRBV10-3	TRBJ1-5	-	TRBD1
CASSQGRDVATQYF	TGTGCCAGCAGCCAAGGACGGGATGTTGCGACCCAGTACTTC	TRBV16	TRBJ2-5	-	-
CATSTGLAGVAGSYNEQFF	TGTGCCACCAGCACGGGACTAGCGGGAGTAGCAGGCTCCTACAATGAGCAGTTCTTC	TRBV15	TRBJ2-1	-	TRBD2
CASSELGPQYGYTF	TGTGCCAGCAGTGAATTGGGGCCTCAATATGGCTACACCTTC	TRBV6-1	TRBJ1-2	-	-
CASSSRGGLYGYTF	TGTGCCAGCAGCTCCCGGGGAGGCTTGTATGGCTACACCTTC	TRBV5-6	TRBJ1-2	-	-
CASRQRPYEQYF	TGTGCCAGCAGGCAGCGACCCTACGAGCAGTACTTC	TRBV6-5	TRBJ2-7	few	-
CASSVGSYRNTGELFF	TGTGCCAGCAGCGTAGGCTCTTATAGGAACACCGGGGAGCTGTTTTTT	TRBV9	TRBJ2-2	once	-
CASADRETDTQYF	TGCGCCAGCGCGGACAGGGAGACAGATACGCAGTATTTT	TRBV10-1	TRBJ2-3	-	TRBD1
CASSDPGGADTQYF	TGTGCCAGCAGTGATCCAGGGGGCGCAGATACGCAGTATTTT	TRBV25-1	TRBJ2-3	-	TRBD1
CASTAGGRGQETQYF	TGTGCCAGCACAGCGGGCGGGAGAGGGCAAGAGACCCAGTACTTC	TRBV6-5	TRBJ2-5	-	TRBD2